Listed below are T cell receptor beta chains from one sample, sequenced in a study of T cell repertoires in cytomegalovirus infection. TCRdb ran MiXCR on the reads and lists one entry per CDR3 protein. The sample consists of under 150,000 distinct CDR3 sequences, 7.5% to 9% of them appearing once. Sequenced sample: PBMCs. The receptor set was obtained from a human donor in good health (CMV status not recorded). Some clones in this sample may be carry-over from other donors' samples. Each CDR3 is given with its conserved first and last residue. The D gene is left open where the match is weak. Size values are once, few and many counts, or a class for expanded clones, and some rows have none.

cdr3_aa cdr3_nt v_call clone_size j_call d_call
CASSAGQIPIGYTF TGCGCCAGCAGCGCCGGACAGATCCCTATTGGCTACACCTTC TRBV5-1 many TRBJ1-2 NA
CASSSLSGQVGTNYGYTF TGTGCCAGCAGCTCGCTCAGTGGCCAGGTTGGGACTAACTATGGCTACACCTTC TRBV5-6 NA TRBJ1-2 NA
CASSPGLLPLEQYF TGTGCCAGCAGCCCGGGACTACTCCCCTTAGAGCAGTACTTC TRBV5-5 many TRBJ2-7 TRBD2
CASSLGQGDNSYTF TGTGCCAGCAGTTTGGGACAGGGAGACAACAGCTACACCTTC TRBV12-3/TRBV12-4 many TRBJ1-2 TRBD1
CASSPLVGGSDTQYF TGTGCCAGCAGCCCACTAGTGGGGGGATCAGATACGCAGTATTTT TRBV7-2 many TRBJ2-3 NA
CASSQGLAVTDTQYF TGTGCCAGCAGCCAGGGACTAGCGGTCACAGATACGCAGTATTTT TRBV14 NA TRBJ2-3 TRBD2
CASSQDVSNSFYYGYTF TGCGCCAGCAGCCAAGATGTCTCGAACAGTTTCTACTATGGCTACACCTTC TRBV4-1 few TRBJ1-2 NA
CSENYGYTF TGCAGCGAGAACTATGGCTACACCTTC TRBV29-1 few TRBJ1-2 NA
CASSMAGDYGYTF TGTGCCAGTAGTATGGCAGGGGACTATGGCTACACCTTC TRBV19 NA TRBJ1-2 NA
CSARGDSLGYGYTF TGCAGTGCTAGAGGGGACAGTTTGGGCTATGGCTACACCTTC TRBV20-1 few TRBJ1-2 TRBD1
CSVEDRIGIEQGKKLFF TGCAGCGTTGAAGATCGTATTGGGATAGAACAGGGTAAAAAACTGTTTTTT TRBV29-1 NA TRBJ1-4 NA
CASSAEGGTTYEQYF TGTGCCAGCAGCGCCGAAGGGGGGACCACCTACGAGCAGTACTTC TRBV9 NA TRBJ2-7 NA
CASRRPDRSNYGYTF TGTGCCAGCAGGAGACCGGACCGTTCTAACTATGGCTACACCTTC TRBV28 NA TRBJ1-2 NA
CASSLTTIGEQFF TGTGCCAGCAGCTTAACAACGATAGGGGAGCAGTTCTTC TRBV7-3 many TRBJ2-1 NA
CASSLGGAEETQYF TGTGCCAGCAGTTTGGGCGGGGCGGAGGAGACCCAGTACTTC TRBV28 many TRBJ2-5 NA
CASSRMAAETQYF TGCGCCAGCAGCCGAATGGCAGCGGAAACGCAGTATTTT TRBV4-1 many TRBJ2-3 NA
CASSFGDNYGYTF TGTGCCAGCAGTTTCGGGGATAACTATGGCTACACCTTC TRBV12-3/TRBV12-4 many TRBJ1-2 NA